This T cell receptor beta chain appears in the sequencing data of a study of neurological immune-mediated disorders. The study's findings and limits: The greatest degree of TCR clonal expansion was observed in HTLV-1-associated myelopathy, with the lowest in multiple sclerosis, below that of healthy controls.

The unsorted libraries originated from 2 million PBMCs that had been stored at -80 C. TCRdb re-called the 5' RACE reads through MiXCR, storing one row per CDR3 protein. The sample has about 82,000 distinct CDR3 sequences; roughly 2.6% are singletons. In this sample, this clonotype turned up many times. Antigen specificity is unknown. The specimen was PBMCs. The receptor was isolated from a woman aged 25-40 years with multiple sclerosis.

The CDR3 region has the DNA TGTGCCAGCAGCTTGGTAGTCAGGCCAACTTACAATGAGCAGTTCTTC. Amino acid sequence: CASSLVVRPTYNEQFF. V and J are TRBV5-6 and TRBJ2-1; D remains unclear. Germline lookup yields CDR1 SGHDT and CDR2 YYEEEE. V lost 0 bases to trimming and J lost 4 bases, with 14 bases between them. The CDR3 is 16 residues long.